This T cell receptor beta chain was sequenced during a study of cytomegalovirus exposure and HLA in healthy donors (dated by TCRdb to the late 2010s). Background on the whole study: An earlier analysis of fewer than 750 of the donors reported over 250 Gb of sequence data and about 120 million unique TCR beta sequences obtained from 150 million to 200 million T cells. HLA typing included class I and class II loci at four-digit resolution. Donor age, sex, ethnicity and CMV serostatus were compiled alongside the repertoire data. An early release that covered roughly 600 HLA-typed donors contained approximately 290 gigabases of sequencing data and some 87 million unique TCR sequences. In a later genetic analysis, genome-wide SNP genotypes for about three fifths of the 666 donors were used, and that subset was treated as a discovery cohort. The study aimed to test whether signatures of past pathogen exposure could be identified by cataloging public T cell receptors. High-throughput TCR immunosequencing, statistical association of individual TCRs with disease status, and machine learning were combined to predict cytomegalovirus infection status. The later analysis used no new phenotypic data to find candidate immune exposures, relying instead on TCR beta sequences and their occurrence across donors. Typing coverage differed by locus: A, B, C, DRB1 and DQB1 were typed in roughly 629-640 donors, DQA1 in 522, DPA1 in 600 to 610, and DPB1 in approximately 450. An earlier analysis of approximately 640 of the donors applied high-throughput TCR beta sequencing to assess whether each TCR beta V gene segment acted as functional or pseudogenic. To study patterns of TCR occurrence, a later analysis re-analyzed previously published TCR beta repertoires from 666 donors and added high-resolution HLA genotyping. Along with the approximately 700-subject first cohort, a separate validation cohort of around 120 different subjects was used. Among the roughly 380 genotyped donors, 81% belonged to the genetic ancestry cluster associated with self-reported Caucasian donors. The study profiled the T cell repertoires of about 640 subjects by immunosequencing and related them to cytomegalovirus serostatus. All discovery cohort repertoires had been generated on a single sequencing platform. About five DR-DQ haplotypes were handled as single units for association and clustering, since linkage in the cohort was strong. Among roughly 370 genotyped donors of the cohort, an average of approximately 240,000 unique TCR beta nucleotide sequences were sequenced per donor, 15% to 20% of them non-productive. Broader findings and caveats from the paper: A later analysis reported that several top co-occurrence clusters appeared linked to parvovirus B19, influenza, CMV and Epstein-Barr virus. In a later analysis, TCR association rates were found to vary across HLA loci, with the most associated TCRs seen for DRB1 alleles and the fewest for HLA-C alleles. Across donors, most TCR sequences were observed very rarely, whereas some public TCRs were present in many individuals. Some IMGT-functional V segments, including TRBV6-2 and TRBV6-3, could not be distinguished by the 87-base-pair reads and were therefore excluded. The study gave a list of about 160 TCR beta chains associated with cytomegalovirus. When HLA alleles, especially DR and DQ, strongly co-occurred, attributing TCR associations to individual alleles was difficult. In a later genetic analysis, a missense DCLRE1C variant was associated with V-gene and J-gene trimming of TCR beta chains, and the association was replicated in an independent cohort. In a later analysis, HLA-associated TCR beta chains were found to be more clonally expanded and to have lower generation probabilities than equally common non-associated chains. Cytomegalovirus status was reported to be diagnosed by the classifier with high specificity and sensitivity in both the original and validation cohorts. A further reported finding was that TCR beta sequences accurately predicted the HLA-A and HLA-B alleles for most subjects in the first cohort. In a later analysis, most CMV-associated TCR beta chains were found to appear HLA-restricted, with HLA associations seemingly driven largely by CMV exposure. The only immune exposure information available for the cohort was CMV serostatus. Correlated functional status among segregating V segments might be attributable to linkage disequilibrium, but an unknown experimental factor could not be ruled out. A later genetic analysis reported fewer N-insertions in productive TCRs among donors in an Asian-associated ancestry cluster than the roughly 700-donor mean. Because counts were too low, about 15 rarely observed V segments, including chromosome 9 orphons, were left out of the earlier analysis of approximately 580 of the donors. Because HLA typing was unavailable for some donors at each locus, only the typed subset was used in association tests. It was suggested by the authors that the approach could potentially be generalized to other disease states and immunological phenotypes. Roughly uniform sequencing depth across donors was assumed in presence/absence analyses, although this assumption may not hold. The cohort was sequenced for TCR beta chains only, and without alpha or paired-chain data the features that could be detected were limited. A later analysis associated about 17,000 TCR beta sequences with specific HLA alleles at a false discovery rate of 0.05. In an earlier analysis of over 550 of the donors, most TCR beta V segments were observed in productive rearrangements about 87% or about 30% of the time, broadly matching IMGT annotations. A cluster of highly shared sequence variants was judged likely to represent a technical artifact of the sequencing pipeline. In vitro tests confirmed that a few of the cytomegalovirus-associated TCR beta chains recognize cytomegalovirus antigens.

The cohort consisted of approximately 670 healthy bone marrow donors. All cohort members were sampled while nominally healthy, although unrecorded immune exposures were likely present. The donor tested CMV seropositive and was one of the 289 seropositive cohort members. A peripheral blood sample was provided by each donor, and peripheral blood mononuclear cells were used for TCR beta sequencing. Genomic DNA extraction from the blood cell samples was performed with the Qiagen DNeasy Blood Extraction Kit. This clone was observed a single time. Its antigen is not yet known. Within one base of it there is no much larger clone, and no base qualities were kept. Library prep was done by the immunoSEQ multiplex PCR assay. A mixture of 60 forward primers for TCR Vbeta segments and 13 reverse primers for TCR Jbeta segments was used in the multiplex PCR. A multiplex PCR assay on genomic DNA amplified the CDR3 region of rearranged TCR beta genes. On the Illumina HiSeq System, the amplified TCR beta libraries were sequenced as 87-base-pair reads. The published analysis was carried out like this. A later analysis counted approximately 74 million unique TCR beta chains across the roughly 700 repertoires, and approximately 11 million of these chains were shared by at least two donors. Raw reads were error-corrected and collapsed into unique sequences by a nearest-neighbor algorithm in which closely related sequences were merged to remove PCR and sequencing errors. To assign V, D and J gene segments, CDR3 sequences were aligned to IMGT reference sequences. For a sequence to be retained, a match of at least six nucleotides to both a V gene segment and a J gene segment was required. Rearrangements were classified as productive when the CDR3 lacked stop codons and remained in frame with V and J, and all other rearrangements were classified as non-productive. CDR3 was defined according to IMGT convention as the region running from the second conserved V-encoded cysteine to the conserved J-encoded phenylalanine. Sequences without an unambiguous match to a single V gene segment were excluded from the earlier analysis of about 600 of the donors. In an earlier analysis of some 590 of the donors, V segments were called functional above 56.7% productive rearrangements and were called segregating when the between-donor standard deviation exceeded 5%. A statistical classification framework was built for diagnosing cytomegalovirus status from the catalog of TCR beta chain sequences. In a later analysis, TCR nucleotide sequences were compared against IMGT/GENE-DB human TR gene sequences so that V and J genes could be assigned. In a later analysis, CDR3 sequences and most-parsimonious VDJ recombination scenarios were assigned using the TCRdist pipeline. In a later analysis, every TCR beta chain was defined by the combination of its CDR3 amino acid sequence and its V-gene family, and reads without a unique V-gene family were dropped. To address suspected cross-contamination and a sequencing artifact, a later analysis removed 592 highly shared, low-generation-probability nucleotide sequences. For each public chain, a later analysis derived a clonal expansion index from normalized ranks of inferred template counts within each repertoire. In a later analysis, generation probabilities were computed with a VDJ recombination model fitted to out-of-frame rearrangements, and the resulting probabilities were checked against IGoR. Hypergeometric tests were used in a later analysis to score TCR-TCR, TCR-HLA and TCR-CMV co-occurrence, with a repertoire-size bias correction applied to the TCR pairs. In a later analysis, false discovery rates were estimated by permuting HLA or CMV assignments 20 times. A later analysis grouped co-occurring TCRs with DBSCAN, adding TCRdist sequence similarity when clustering within HLA-allele-positive subsets. Repertoires with fewer than 30,000 or more than 120,000 public chains, plus five repertoires with anomalous nucleotide sharing, were excluded from co-occurrence clustering. TCRdb stores this immuneACCESS table with in-frame sequences only. Part of the clones is absent; in the studies checked, under half of the shortfall reflects unresolved V genes, and no reason is known for the rest. The DNA gave D and trimming, while V, J and clone size come from that table. A total of approximately 100,000 clones appear in this sample, 85% of them only once. 6% to 7.5% of the sample comes from the top ten.

V is trimmed back by 5 bases and J by 1 base, and the junction contains 6 bases that no gene match accounts for. Via the germline V gene (reference sequence), CDR1 is SEHNR and CDR2 FQNEAQ. From the cysteine through the phenylalanine, the CDR3 covers 15 amino acids. CDR3 DNA only is kept here, 45 bases in frame from base 1. This sequence originates from a man aged 35-49 years in good health and CMV-seropositive. The chain employs TRBV7-9 and TRBJ1-2; the junction holds 8 bases that match TRBD1. Sample: PBMCs. The CDR3 reads CASSPGGVNNYGYTF. The sequence in DNA is TGTGCCAGCAGCCCAGGGGGCGTTAATAACTATGGCTACACCTTC.